These 20 T cell receptor beta chains originate from one sample sequenced in a study of cytomegalovirus exposure and HLA in healthy donors. The PCR was carried out with 60 Vbeta primers and 13 Jbeta primers. Only in-frame clones appear in the TCRdb table, and some are missing; sequencing was by immunoSEQ multiplex PCR. Of approximately 150,000 clones listed, approximately 71% are singletons. The sequencing input was PBMCs. The receptors stem from a woman younger than 30 in good health and CMV-seropositive.

This chain joins TRBV4-2 and TRBJ2-5; D may be TRBD1 (6 bases). Germline V CDR1 and CDR2: LGHNA, YNFKEQ. The CDR3 contains 17 residues. Trimming removed 5 bases at V and 1 base at J, with 20 bases between. This CDR3 is CASSSYDRTGLQETQYF. DNA for the CDR3: TGTGCCAGCAGCTCCTATGATAGAACAGGGCTCCAAGAGACCCAGTACTTC.

The chain is built from TRBV27 and TRBJ1-3; tentative D call: TRBD1 (5 bases). The germline CDR1 and CDR2 sequences are MNHEY and SMNVEV (reference sequence). V was trimmed by 7 bases and J by 14 bases, leaving 15 bases between them. This CDR3 contains 11 residues. The chain's CDR3 is CASKTDSPVYF. The CDR3 coding sequence is TGTGCCAGCAAAACCGACAGCCCCGTATATTTT.

V and J are TRBV9 and TRBJ1-5; no reliable D call. Per the germline V gene, CDR1 is SGDLS and CDR2 is YYNGEE. With 2 bases removed from V and 3 bases from J, the gap between germline ends came to 9 bases. The length of the CDR3 is 14 residues. CDR3 amino acids: CASSVAGDNQPQHF. CDR3 nucleotide sequence: TGTGCCAGCAGCGTCGCCGGAGACAATCAGCCCCAGCATTTT.

The CDR3 DNA is TGTGCTAGTGGTCCTCGAATTACTGATCAGCCCCAGCATTTT. Amino acid sequence: CASGPRITDQPQHF. The V call is TRBV12-5, the J call TRBJ1-5; no definite D call. CDR3 size: 14 residues. Per germline, CDR1 LGHNT and CDR2 FRNRAP. Trimming shortened V by 5 bases and J by 5 bases, and 13 bases separated the two germline ends.

This clone was observed once. This chain connects TRBV29-1 to TRBJ2-5; TRBD2 agrees at 15 bases. Germline CDR1 is SQVTM and CDR2 is ANQGSEA. The CDR3 spans 15 residues. Trimming cost V 3 bases and J 5 bases; bases outside gene matches: 4. In DNA form, the CDR3 reads TGCAGCGTTGATTCCGGACTAGCGGGAGGGGAGACCCAGTACTTC. It specifies CSVDSGLAGGETQYF.

This chain uses TRBV5-5 with TRBJ2-7, with D possibly TRBD1 on 5 matching bases. Germline CDR1 is SGHKS and CDR2 is YYEKEE (reference sequence). The CDR3 spans 14 residues. Between the trimmed V and J ends, which lost 1 base and 2 bases, there was a span of 10 bases. CDR3 nucleotides: TGTGCCAGCAGCTTGAGTTCCAGGGCCTACGAGCAGTACTTC. It is translated as CASSLSSRAYEQYF.

The genes are TRBV6-5 and TRBJ1-6; D is unclear. Trimming removed 8 bases from V and 9 bases from J, with 11 bases in between. The germline gives CDR1 MNHEY, CDR2 SVGAGI. CDR3 size: 12 residues. The CDR3 DNA reads TGTGCCAGCCCCAGTCTTTGTTCACCCCTCCACTTT. Translated, it gives CASPSLCSPLHF.

The chain couples TRBV2 to TRBJ1-1; 8 bases line up with TRBD1. This CDR3 has 14 amino acids. Germline CDR1 SNHLY, CDR2 FYNNEI. V lost 5 bases, J lost 4 bases, and 6 bases stayed unmatched. The CDR3 spells CASSSRQGFTEAFF. CDR3 coding DNA: TGTGCCAGCAGTTCACGACAGGGGTTCACTGAAGCTTTCTTT.

The V gene is TRBV4-3, the J gene TRBJ2-7, with D possibly TRBD2 on 6 matching bases. Germline values: CDR1 LGHNA, CDR2 YSLEER. V was cut by 4 bases and J by 3 bases, with 13 bases left in between. This CDR3 has 14 residues. CDR3 amino acids: CASSRSGDSYEQYF. The CDR3 DNA follows: TGCGCCAGCAGCCGGTCGGGGGATAGCTACGAGCAGTACTTC.

The rearrangement links TRBV4-2 to TRBJ2-3; 10 bases fit TRBD2. Per germline, CDR1 LGHNA and CDR2 YNFKEQ. Trimming removed 4 bases from V and 2 bases from J; junction bases left unmatched: 6. The CDR3 is 16 amino acids. The CDR3 region has the DNA TGTGCCAGCAGCCGCTTAGCGGGAGGATCCACAGATACGCAGTATTTT. As protein: CASSRLAGGSTDTQYF.

This clone has only a few counts. V usage is TRBV30 and J usage is TRBJ2-1; D is unresolved. The CDR3 is 10 residues long. Trimming left V 4 bases short and J 5 bases short, with 3 bases between. From germline, CDR1 is GTSNPN and CDR2 SVGIG (reference sequence). CDR3 protein: CAWTHNEQFF. The CDR3 nucleotides are TGTGCCTGGACTCACAATGAGCAGTTCTTC. Full variable domain (rest looked up from reference TRBV30 and TRBJ2-1): SQTIHQWPATLVQPVGSPLSLECTVEGTSNPNLYWYRQAAGRGLQLLFYSVGIGQISSEVPQNLSASRPQDRQFILSSKKLLLSDSGFYLCAWTHNEQFFGPGTRLTVL.

This clone was observed a single time. The same CDR3 also results from other DNA sequences found in this sample. V and J are TRBV7-9 and TRBJ2-3; D is unresolved. The CDR3 consists of 14 residues. With 1 base removed from V and 0 bases from J, the gap between germline ends came to 5 bases. Germline V CDR1 and CDR2: SEHNR, FQNEAQ (reference sequence). This CDR3 is CASSLGLSTDTQYF. The DNA for the CDR3 is TGTGCCAGCAGCTTAGGTTTAAGCACAGATACGCAGTATTTT.

The CDR3 sequence is CASSRGQGNYGYTF. The DNA of the CDR3 is TGTGCCAGCAGCCGCGGACAGGGCAACTATGGCTACACCTTC. The rearrangement links TRBV14 to TRBJ1-2, with TRBD1 matching over 8 bases. The CDR3 sequence is 14 residues long. CDR1 and CDR2 from the germline V gene are SGHDN and FVKESK. V lost 4 bases to trimming and J lost 2 bases; unmatched junction nucleotides: 3. Variable domain in full (rest from reference TRBV14 and TRBJ1-2): EAGVTQFPSHSVIEKGQTVTLRCDPISGHDNLYWYRRVMGKEIKFLLHFVKESKQDESGMPNNRFLAERTGGTYSTLKVQPAELEDSGVYFCASSRGQGNYGYTFGSGTRLTVV.

This chain connects TRBV7-2 to TRBJ1-5, with D perhaps matching TRBD1 (5 bases). Germline CDR1 and CDR2: SGHTA and FQGNSA. V lost 1 base to trimming and J lost 7 bases, with 17 bases between them. This CDR3 region has 16 residues. CDR3 sequence: CASSLGAGVAAQPQHF. CDR3 DNA: TGTGCCAGCAGCTTAGGCGCGGGGGTCGCCGCACAGCCCCAGCATTTT.

V gene TRBV27 combines with J gene TRBJ2-3, with 10 bases aligning to TRBD2. Germline V CDR1 and CDR2: MNHEY, SMNVEV (reference sequence). CDR3 length equals 15 residues. Losses at the gene ends were 3 bases for V and 3 bases for J; bases not matched to a gene: 3. Written as DNA, the CDR3 is TGTGCCAGCAGTTTCGAGGGACTAGCGACAGATACGCAGTATTTT. Its protein is CASSFEGLATDTQYF.

The chain joins TRBV18 to TRBJ2-5; TRBD2 is a possible D gene (6 bases). The DNA end favors TRBJ2-7, so the J call may be wrong. The CDR3 length is 14 residues. Germline-derived CDR1 and CDR2 are KGHSH and LQKENI. For the CDR3, the DNA is TGTGCCAGCTCCCCCGGCAGGGAGGCCTACGAGCAGTACTTC. Protein sequence: CASSPGREAYEQYF.

This clone was found a few times. The chain is built from TRBV6-1 and TRBJ1-4, with D uncertain. Trimming cost V 4 bases and J 2 bases, with 11 bases left between them. Germline V gives CDR1 MNHNS, CDR2 SASEGT. The CDR3 consists of 15 residues. The CDR3 spells CASSVHPRTNEKLFF. The CDR3 coding sequence is TGTGCCAGCAGTGTGCACCCTAGGACTAATGAAAAACTGTTTTTT.

As regards this clone: Other DNA sequences in the sample encode the same CDR3. The rearrangement uses TRBV5-4 and TRBJ2-2; 7 positions match TRBD1. Germline CDR1 and CDR2: SGHNT and YYREEE (reference sequence). V lost 6 bases to trimming and J lost 6 bases; unmatched junction nucleotides: 11. CDR3 length: 15 residues. CDR3 coding DNA: TGTGCCAGCACTCAGGGGGAGTTCAGAGCCGGGGAGCTGTTTTTT. Its protein is CASTQGEFRAGELFF.

This sequence joins TRBV5-1 and TRBJ2-1; D ambiguous. V was clipped by 2 bases and J by 8 bases, with 11 bases between them. CDR3 size: 13 residues. The V gene's germline CDR1 is SGHRS and CDR2 YFSETQ. Here the CDR3 DNA reads TGCGCCAGCAGCTTCCGGGTTTCAGATGAGCAGTTCTTC. Its translation: CASSFRVSDEQFF.

J is TRBJ1-1 and V is TRBV6-5; perhaps TRBD1 as D (5 bases). The V end lost 2 bases, the J end lost 6 bases, and 10 bases lay between the germline ends. CDR3 length: 13 residues. Germline-derived CDR1 and CDR2 are MNHEY and SVGAGI. The CDR3 coding sequence is TGTGCCAGCAGTTACCACCCGGGGGCTGAAGCTTTCTTT. Protein: CASSYHPGAEAFF.